One T cell receptor (beta chain) is described in this entry. Its specificity is not known. The data were taken from a study of T cell responses to AZD1222 COVID-19 vaccine. Overall study context: Whether given at about 4 or about 12 weeks, second doses were pooled.

Looked up from germline, CDR1 is SEHNR and CDR2 is FQNEAQ (reference sequence). V lost 2 bases and J lost 8; bases outside the gene matches: 8. The CDR3 sequence is 14 residues long. Repertoires were generated with immunoSEQ multiplex PCR, while TCRdb's copy carries only in-frame clones and drops some. The sample shows 85,000 to 130,000 clones, around nine tenths of them seen only once. Study conclusions and caveats: Clonal diversity may have been underestimated, and the donors were mostly white British, with more females than males. It was only after the peak T cell response that any repertoires were sampled. Rises in breadth and depth of Spike-specific TCRs came after two AZD1222 doses.

This rearrangement joins TRBV7-9 to TRBJ1-1; TRBD1 aligns across 7 bases. The source is an adult in good health. The sequencing used peripheral blood, collected on day 0 of AZD1222 vaccination. CDR3 region: CASSLTPGQEEAFF. In DNA, the CDR3 is TGTGCCAGCAGCTTAACACCCGGACAGGAAGAAGCTTTCTTT.